These 8 T cell receptor beta chains came from one sample sequenced in a study of T cell repertoires in cytomegalovirus infection. TCRdb redid the calling of the reads with MiXCR, one entry per CDR3 protein. Among hundreds of thousands of distinct CDR3 sequences listed, around 11% were seen once. The sequencing input was PBMCs. These receptors were taken from a human donor in good health (CMV status not recorded). Some clones in this sample may be carry-over from other donors' samples.

This clonotype was recorded many times. V is TRBV2 and J is TRBJ2-5; D remains ambiguous. The CDR3 sequence is 12 residues long. V was shortened by 9 bases and J by 2 bases, with 10 bases between the two germline ends. Per the germline V gene, CDR1 is SNHLY and CDR2 is FYNNEI. In nucleotides, the CDR3 is TGTGCCAGATTCGACTTGCAAGAGACCCAGTACTTC. Translating it yields CARFDLQETQYF.

The sample holds many counts of this clonotype. The chain carries TRBV12-3 or TRBV12-4 and TRBJ2-7, with D maybe TRBD1 (6 bases). The CDR3 runs to 14 residues. The CDR3 DNA reads TGTGAGAGGCCACAGGGCCCTAGCTCCTACGAGCAGTACTTC. This codes for CERPQGPSSYEQYF.

This clonotype occurred a few times. This chain links TRBV7-3 with TRBJ2-1, with 12 bases matching TRBD2. The CDR3 covers 15 residues. CDR1 and CDR2 from the germline V gene are SGHTA and FQGTGA. Trimming at V came to 5 bases and at J to 7 bases, leaving 6 bases not matched to a gene. The CDR3 reads CASSQLAGGMNEQFF. The CDR3 coding sequence is TGTGCCAGCAGCCAACTAGCGGGGGGTATGAATGAGCAGTTCTTC.

This clonotype was seen repeatedly, ten times or more. This chain links TRBV11-3 with TRBJ2-1; 8 nucleotides line up with TRBD2. The CDR3 runs to 13 residues. The J segment lost 4 bases and the V segment lost 9 bases, leaving 5 bases of the junction unmatched. Germline CDR1 reads SGHNT; CDR2 reads YENEEA. CDR3 sequence: CASGIAGYNEQFF. In DNA form, the CDR3 reads TGTGCCAGTGGAATAGCGGGGTACAATGAGCAGTTCTTC.

The CDR3 region has the DNA TGCGCCAGCAGCTTGGGGTGGGACAGTTTATCAACGTCCGGAAACACCATATATTTT. It codes for CASSLGWDSLSTSGNTIYF. The gene calls are TRBV5-1 and TRBJ1-3; TRBD1 aligns across 7 bases. The V gene's germline CDR1 is SGHRS and CDR2 YFSETQ. This CDR3 has 19 residues. Trimming took 0 bases from V and 4 from J; bases not matched to a gene: 16. Full variable domain (remainder filled in from reference TRBV5-1 and TRBJ1-3): KAGVTQTPRYLIKTRGQQVTLSCSPISGHRSVSWYQQTPGQGLQFLFEYFSETQRNKGNFPGRFSGRQFSNSRSEMNVSTLELGDSALYLCASSLGWDSLSTSGNTIYFGEGSWLTVV.

This clonotype was observed at least ten times. V and J are TRBV10-3 and TRBJ2-1, with 10 bases lining up with TRBD2. The V gene's germline CDR1 is ENHRY and CDR2 SYGVKD. The CDR3 has 15 amino acids. Trimming took 2 bases from V and 5 from J; bases not matched to a gene: 3. The CDR3 nucleotides are TGTGCCATCAGTGAGAGCGGGGGGGGTAACAATGAGCAGTTCTTC. It specifies CAISESGGGNNEQFF.

The sample holds a few counts of this clonotype. The chain joins TRBV9 to TRBJ1-1; D unresolved. Between the trimmed V and J ends, which lost 3 bases and 1 base, there was a span of 10 bases. This CDR3 has 14 residues. Looked up from germline, CDR1 is SGDLS and CDR2 is YYNGEE. The CDR3 DNA reads as TGTGCCAGCAGCGCCACCACCCAGAACACTGAAGCTTTCTTT. Translated: CASSATTQNTEAFF.

This clonotype was found a few times. A much larger clone differs from this one at a single base, so this may be a read error. The CDR3 sequence: CASSLAGGLNTEAFF. CDR3 bases: TGCGCCAGCAGCTTAGCAGGGGGCTTGAACACTGAAGCTTTCTTT. The chain has TRBV5-1 and TRBJ1-1, with 8 bases identical to TRBD1. Trimming took 2 bases from V and 0 from J; bases not matched to a gene: 3. This CDR3 contains 15 residues. CDR1 is SGHRS, CDR2 YFSETQ, per germline.